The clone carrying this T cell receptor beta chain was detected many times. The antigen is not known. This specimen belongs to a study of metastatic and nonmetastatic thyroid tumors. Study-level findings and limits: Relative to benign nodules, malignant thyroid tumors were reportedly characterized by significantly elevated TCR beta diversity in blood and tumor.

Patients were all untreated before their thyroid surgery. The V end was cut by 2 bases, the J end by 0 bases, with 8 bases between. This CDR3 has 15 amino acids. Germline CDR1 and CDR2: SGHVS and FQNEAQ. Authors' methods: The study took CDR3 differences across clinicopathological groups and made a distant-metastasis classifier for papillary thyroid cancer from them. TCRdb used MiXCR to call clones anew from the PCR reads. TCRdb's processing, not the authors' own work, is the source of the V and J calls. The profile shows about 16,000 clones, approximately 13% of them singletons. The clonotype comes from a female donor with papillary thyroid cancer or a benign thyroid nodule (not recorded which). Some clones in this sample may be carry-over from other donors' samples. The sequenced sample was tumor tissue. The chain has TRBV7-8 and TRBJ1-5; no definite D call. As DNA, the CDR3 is TGTGCCAGCAGCTTAAAGCGGGATAGCAATCAGCCCCAGCATTTT. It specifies CASSLKRDSNQPQHF.